These T cell receptor beta chains were read from a single sample in a study of radiotherapy plus CTLA-4 blockade in lung cancer. TCRdb keeps only in-frame clones here, not all; method: immunoSEQ multiplex PCR. The sample records around 130,000 clones, 85% to 90% being singletons. The source material was peripheral blood, sampled from a patient treated with radiotherapy plus ipilimumab. These receptors were obtained from a human donor with non-small cell lung cancer that progressed on radiotherapy plus ipilimumab. Both conserved end residues are part of each CDR3. The D gene is left open where the match is weak. The size field is filled for only some rows; it gives once, few, many or a size class.

-,TRBJ2-3,17,TRBV27,-,CASRHPLGGQPTDTQYF,TGTGCCAGCAGACACCCGCTAGGGGGACAACCCACAGATACGCAGTATTTT
-,TRBJ2-5,18,TRBV29-1,TRBD2,CSVEDPLLAGFPKETQYF,TGCAGCGTTGAAGATCCCTTACTAGCGGGATTTCCCAAAGAGACCCAGTACTTC
-,TRBJ2-7,11,TRBV20-1,-,CSAPQGYEQYF,TGCAGTGCCCCTCAGGGTTACGAGCAGTACTTC
-,TRBJ2-4,13,TRBV19,-,CASRSGGKDIQYF,TGTGCCAGTAGGAGTGGGGGCAAAGACATTCAGTACTTC
-,TRBJ2-3,14,TRBV4-1,-,CASSQRDSTDTQYF,TGCGCCAGCAGCCAAAGAGACAGCACAGATACGCAGTATTTT
-,TRBJ2-1,16,TRBV6-1,-,CASSAVDPAGYNEQFF,TGTGCCAGCAGTGCCGTGGATCCGGCGGGTTACAATGAGCAGTTCTTC
-,TRBJ1-3,16,TRBV5-1,-,CASSLTGTDSGNTIYF,TGCGCCAGCAGCTTAACCGGGACGGACTCTGGAAACACCATATATTTT
few,TRBJ2-7,14,TRBV4-1,-,CASSQETGPYEQYF,TGTGCCAGCAGCCAAGAAACGGGACCCTACGAGCAGTACTTC
-,TRBJ2-1,15,TRBV19,-,CASSIEGQDDNEQFF,TGTGCCAGTAGTATAGAAGGGCAGGATGACAATGAGCAGTTCTTC
-,TRBJ1-2,13,TRBV6-5,-,CASSPTGLYGYTF,TGTGCCAGCAGTCCAACAGGGCTCTATGGCTACACCTTC
-,TRBJ1-1,13,TRBV30,-,CAWSLMANTEAFF,TGTGCCTGGAGTCTGATGGCGAACACTGAAGCTTTCTTT
-,TRBJ1-4,16,TRBV25-1,TRBD1,CASSETTGGTGEKLFF,TGTGCCAGCAGTGAGACTACAGGGGGAACAGGTGAAAAACTGTTTTTT
-,TRBJ2-7,14,TRBV4-1,-,CASSQVGQSYEQYF,TGCGCCAGCAGCCAAGTAGGGCAGTCCTACGAGCAGTACTTC
-,TRBJ2-5,15,TRBV11-3,-,CASSLDGRSQETQYF,TGTGCCAGCAGCTTAGATGGGAGAAGCCAAGAGACCCAGTACTTC
-,TRBJ1-1,11,TRBV25-1,-,CASSKNTEAFF,TGTGCCAGCAGTAAAAACACTGAAGCTTTCTTT
-,TRBJ1-1,16,TRBV7-3,-,CASSLFSGASNTEAFF,TGTGCCAGCAGCTTGTTCTCGGGGGCCTCGAACACTGAAGCTTTCTTT
-,TRBJ2-3,13,TRBV25-1,-,CASSGDYTDTQYF,TGTGCCAGCAGTGGGGATTACACAGATACGCAGTATTTT
-,TRBJ2-7,16,TRBV5-5,-,CASSLGQTSFSYEQYF,TGTGCCAGCAGCTTGGGCCAAACGTCGTTCTCCTACGAGCAGTACTTC
-,TRBJ2-2,15,TRBV19,-,CASSSPRGDTGELFF,TGTGCCAGTAGTAGCCCCCGAGGTGACACCGGGGAGCTGTTTTTT
-,TRBJ2-1,16,TRBV11-2,TRBD1,CASSLDLVTGGVEQFF,TGTGCCAGCAGCTTAGATCTGGTGACAGGGGGGGTTGAGCAGTTCTTC
-,TRBJ2-3,15,TRBV15,TRBD2,CATSRVASGRDTQYF,TGTGCCACCAGCAGAGTGGCTAGCGGGAGAGATACGCAGTATTTT
-,TRBJ1-2,13,TRBV2,-,CASSEGRIYGYTF,TGTGCCAGCAGTGAGGGCAGAATCTATGGCTACACCTTC
-,TRBJ2-7,14,TRBV5-1,-,CASSYRALSYEQYF,TGCGCCAGCAGCTACAGGGCCCTCTCCTACGAGCAGTACTTC
-,TRBJ1-5,15,TRBV2,TRBD1,CASNPGQGRNQPQHF,TGTGCCAGCAACCCGGGACAGGGAAGGAATCAGCCCCAGCATTTT
-,TRBJ1-1,14,TRBV18,-,CASSPLNLNTEAFF,TGTGCCAGCTCACCTCTTAATCTGAACACTGAAGCTTTCTTT
-,TRBJ2-7,15,TRBV4-1,-,CASSQDRVGGYEQYF,TGCGCCAGCAGCCAAGACAGGGTAGGTGGGTACGAGCAGTACTTC
-,TRBJ2-7,14,TRBV27,-,CASSRAVTSYEQYF,TGTGCCAGCAGTCGGGCAGTAACCTCCTACGAGCAGTACTTC
-,TRBJ1-1,14,TRBV7-9,-,CASSSTGNRIEAFF,TGTGCCAGCAGCTCAACAGGGAACCGAATTGAAGCTTTCTTT
-,TRBJ2-5,13,TRBV10-2,-,CASSESRDLPRDF,TGCGCCAGCAGTGAGTCACGGGACTTGCCTCGCGACTTC
-,TRBJ1-1,11,TRBV9,-,CASGGQAEAFF,TGTGCCAGCGGGGGCCAGGCTGAAGCTTTCTTT
-,TRBJ2-7,12,TRBV11-3,-,CASSSNINEQYF,TGTGCCAGCAGCTCGAATATCAACGAGCAGTACTTC
-,TRBJ2-5,14,TRBV19,TRBD1,CASSPDRLRETQYF,TGTGCCAGTAGTCCGGACAGGTTGAGGGAGACCCAGTACTTC
-,TRBJ1-2,14,TRBV18,TRBD1,CASSSGQGRYGYTF,TGTGCCAGCTCATCCGGACAGGGACGCTATGGCTACACCTTC
-,TRBJ2-2,17,TRBV5-4,TRBD1,CASSSGGTAANTGELFF,TGTGCCAGCAGCTCCGGTGGGACAGCCGCGAACACCGGGGAGCTGTTTTTT
-,TRBJ1-1,12,TRBV2,-,CASNPWNTEAFF,TGTGCCAGCAATCCTTGGAACACTGAAGCTTTCTTT
-,TRBJ2-3,14,TRBV5-1,TRBD2,CASSVAGGTDTQYF,TGCGCCAGCAGCGTAGCGGGGGGGACAGATACGCAGTATTTT
once,TRBJ2-7,15,TRBV6-5,-,CASRPGMGASYEQYF,TGTGCCAGCAGGCCAGGTATGGGGGCCTCCTACGAGCAGTACTTC
few,TRBJ2-1,15,TRBV11-2,TRBD2,CASSRTSGRHNEQFF,TGTGCCAGCAGTCGGACTAGCGGGAGGCACAATGAGCAGTTCTTC
-,TRBJ2-3,20,TRBV4-2,TRBD2,CASSQDLPSGRAGMSDTQYF,TGTGCCAGCAGCCAAGATCTCCCCAGCGGGAGGGCCGGGATGTCAGATACGCAGTATTTT
-,TRBJ1-2,13,TRBV6-5,-,CASSPGVNYGYTF,TGTGCCAGCAGTCCCGGGGTCAACTATGGCTACACCTTC
once,TRBJ2-1,11,TRBV20-1,-,CSAKSGVVQFF,TGCAGTGCCAAAAGCGGCGTCGTGCAGTTCTTC
once,TRBJ2-5,15,TRBV4-2,TRBD2,CASSQDRLAAETQYF,TGTGCCAGCAGCCAAGATAGGCTAGCGGCGGAGACCCAGTACTTC
-,TRBJ2-7,18,TRBV30,TRBD2,CAWSVLGVGREITYEQYF,TGTGCCTGGAGTGTACTGGGGGTGGGGCGGGAGATTACCTACGAGCAGTACTTC
-,TRBJ1-2,13,TRBV28,-,CATMLPTNYGYTF,TGTGCCACAATGTTACCAACTAACTATGGCTACACCTTC
-,TRBJ2-5,14,TRBV4-2,-,CASSRQRAGETQYF,TGTGCCAGCAGCCGTCAGAGGGCGGGGGAGACCCAGTACTTC
-,TRBJ1-1,16,TRBV30,TRBD1,CAWSVPGGQGFTEAFF,TGTGCCTGGAGTGTACCGGGGGGACAGGGTTTCACTGAAGCTTTCTTT
-,TRBJ1-1,12,TRBV5-6,-,CASGILNTEAFF,TGTGCCAGCGGGATCTTGAACACTGAAGCTTTCTTT
-,TRBJ1-5,15,TRBV5-5,-,CASSLGGAANQPQHF,TGTGCCAGCAGCTTGGGCGGGGCGGCCAATCAGCCCCAGCATTTT
once,TRBJ2-7,16,TRBV7-2,TRBD2,CASSLGLAGTSYEQYF,TGTGCCAGCAGCTTAGGCCTAGCGGGAACCTCCTACGAGCAGTACTTC
-,TRBJ2-2,12,TRBV9,-,CASSVATGELFF,TGTGCCAGCAGCGTAGCTACCGGGGAGCTGTTTTTT
-,TRBJ2-5,16,TRBV5-1,TRBD2,CASSLFSSGKKETQYF,TGCGCCAGCAGCTTGTTTTCTAGCGGGAAAAAGGAGACCCAGTACTTC
-,TRBJ2-2,15,TRBV18,TRBD2,CASSPLAGDAGELFF,TGTGCCAGCTCACCACTAGCGGGAGATGCCGGGGAGCTGTTTTTT
once,TRBJ2-5,17,TRBV28,TRBD2,CASSRLLAGIPGETQYF,TGTGCCAGCAGTAGGTTACTAGCGGGAATCCCGGGAGAGACCCAGTACTTC
-,TRBJ2-2,15,TRBV18,TRBD2,CASSPGLARTGELFF,TGTGCCAGCTCACCGGGACTAGCGCGGACCGGGGAGCTGTTTTTT
-,TRBJ2-7,14,TRBV7-8,TRBD2,CASSFLAGSYEQYF,TGTGCCAGCAGCTTCCTAGCGGGGTCCTACGAGCAGTACTTC
-,TRBJ2-1,14,TRBV2,TRBD1,CASSPGTGRNEQFF,TGTGCCAGCAGCCCCGGGACAGGGCGCAATGAGCAGTTCTTC
-,TRBJ2-5,13,TRBV2,TRBD2,CASTRGYQETQYF,TGTGCCAGCACGCGGGGGTACCAAGAGACCCAGTACTTC
-,TRBJ2-7,14,TRBV10-3,-,CAISPTGRLGEQYF,TGTGCCATCAGTCCGACAGGGAGGTTAGGCGAGCAGTACTTC
-,TRBJ1-2,15,TRBV5-1,-,CASSLGGTLPYGYTF,TGCGCCAGCAGTCTTGGAGGGACATTACCATATGGCTACACCTTC
-,TRBJ2-1,14,TRBV7-8,-,CATVAESSYNEQFF,TGTGCCACCGTAGCGGAGAGCTCCTACAATGAGCAGTTCTTC